The 22 T cell receptor beta chains in this list originate from one sample, sequenced in a study of blood T cell repertoires in COVID-19. Produced via immunoSEQ multiplex PCR; TCRdb's table is partial and in-frame only. There are over 250,000 clones in the sample; 83% occur only once, and approximately 10% lies in the top ten. The specimen sequenced was peripheral blood. The receptor set was obtained from a woman between 45 and 65 years old who had recovered from COVID-19.

The V call is TRBV7-8, the J call TRBJ1-2; 9 bases fit TRBD1. The V gene end was trimmed by 1 base and the J gene end by 7 bases; junction bases not matched to a gene: 4. This CDR3 has 14 residues. Germline V gene data show CDR1 as SGHVS and CDR2 as FQNEAQ. The CDR3 DNA reads as TGTGCCAGCAGCTTAGTAGGGACAGGGTTTGGCTACACCTTC. Residues: CASSLVGTGFGYTF. Full variable domain (outside the CDR3, taken from reference TRBV7-8 and TRBJ1-2): GAGVSQSPRYKVAKRGQDVALRCDPISGHVSLFWYQQALGQGPEFLTYFQNEAQLDKSGLPSDRFFAERPEGSVSTLKIQRTQQEDSAVYLCASSLVGTGFGYTFGSGTRLTVV.

V usage is TRBV13 and J usage is TRBJ2-1; possible D gene TRBD1, 7 bases. Germline CDR1 and CDR2: PRHDT and FYEKMQ (reference sequence). This CDR3 has 19 residues. Trimming removed 5 bases at V and 5 bases at J, with 28 bases between. As DNA, the CDR3 is TGTGCCAGCAGCAGATGGGACAGAACGACTAGGGAGTTTGACAATGAGCAGTTCTTC. Its protein product is CASSRWDRTTREFDNEQFF.

The chain employs TRBV5-1 and TRBJ1-2, with a possible D match to TRBD1 (6 bases). V shed 5 bases and J shed 1 base, with 12 bases lying between them. Germline CDR1 reads SGHRS; CDR2 reads YFSETQ. The CDR3 totals 14 residues. The CDR3 loop reads CASSYGQSNYGYTF. The CDR3 bases are TGCGCCAGCAGTTATGGACAGAGTAACTATGGCTACACCTTC.

The V gene is TRBV24-1, the J gene TRBJ2-3, with a possible D match to TRBD2 (5 bases). Germline V gives CDR1 KGHDR, CDR2 SFDVKD. There are 16 residues in the CDR3. V lost 6 bases and J 1 base, leaving 16 bases between the germline ends. DNA of the CDR3: TGTGCCACCAGTAGAGGTCGGGGTCTAGGCACAGATACGCAGTATTTT. Protein product: CATSRGRGLGTDTQYF.

This sequence joins TRBV18 and TRBJ2-3; the D gene is possibly TRBD2 (5 bases). Germline CDR1 KGHSH, CDR2 LQKENI. The V end was cut by 2 bases, the J end by 4 bases, with 10 bases between. CDR3 length: 14 residues. The CDR3 protein is CASSPFEEADTQYF. The CDR3 DNA reads as TGTGCCAGCTCACCATTCGAGGAGGCAGATACGCAGTATTTT.

This clone came up a few times. This chain connects TRBV6-2 or TRBV6-3 to TRBJ2-6; 7 bases are a match to TRBD2. From germline, CDR1 is MNHEY and CDR2 SVGEGT. V shed 6 bases and J 0 bases; nucleotides not matched to a gene: 5. The CDR3 runs to 16 residues. The CDR3 bases are TGTGCCAGCAGCCCCACGGGGGGCTCTGGGGCCAACGTCCTGACTTTC. Its protein is CASSPTGGSGANVLTF.

In DNA form, the CDR3 reads TGTGCCAGCAGCAAGGGACTGGGAAAAGAGACCCAGTACTTC. The encoded protein is CASSKGLGKETQYF. The chain has TRBV6-2 or TRBV6-3 and TRBJ2-5; D is possibly TRBD2 (6 bases). The CDR3 contains 14 residues. V was shortened by 6 bases and J by 3 bases, with 14 bases between the two germline ends. CDR1 and CDR2 (germline): MNHEY, SVGEGT.

V is TRBV13 and J is TRBJ2-1; 8 nucleotides match TRBD2. Unmatched junction bases numbered 5, after V lost 4 bases and J lost 0 bases. CDR1 PRHDT and CDR2 FYEKMQ come from the germline V gene (reference sequence). CDR3 size: 16 residues. CDR3 DNA sequence: TGTGCCAGCAGCTGGGCGGGGGGTCGCTCCTACAATGAGCAGTTCTTC. It translates to CASSWAGGRSYNEQFF.

The chain combines TRBV28 with TRBJ1-1, with no clear D. This CDR3 is 12 amino acids long. Trimming stripped 4 bases from V and 1 base from J, with 4 bases between. Germline values: CDR1 MDHEN, CDR2 SYDVKM. The CDR3 sequence: CASSSQNTEAFF. CDR3 coding DNA: TGTGCCAGCAGTTCACAGAACACTGAAGCTTTCTTT. Combining the CDR3 with reference TRBV28 and TRBJ1-1 gives the whole variable domain DVKVTQSSRYLVKRTGEKVFLECVQDMDHENMFWYRQDPGLGLRLIYFSYDVKMKEKGDIPEGYSVSREKKERFSLILESASTNQTSMYLCASSSQNTEAFFGQGTRLTVV.

The chain joins TRBV19 to TRBJ2-7; 13 nucleotides match TRBD2. The CDR3 is 16 residues long. The V gene end was trimmed by 5 bases and the J gene end by 3 bases; junction bases not matched to a gene: 7. The V gene's germline CDR1 is LNHDA and CDR2 SQIVND (reference sequence). As DNA, the CDR3 is TGTGCCAGTAGTGTGGCCGGGACTAGCGGGGTCTACGAGCAGTACTTC. Translation gives CASSVAGTSGVYEQYF.

CDR3 region: CASSPDSLSSYNEQFF. CDR3 nucleotides: TGTGCCAGCAGCCCAGACTCCTTAAGCTCCTACAATGAGCAGTTCTTC. The chain has TRBV5-4 and TRBJ2-1; D gene unclear. The CDR3 extends over 16 amino acids. The germline V and J ends were trimmed by 4 bases and 0 bases, with 14 bases remaining between them. Germline V CDR1 and CDR2: SGHNT, YYREEE (reference sequence).

In regard to this clone: This sample also contains other DNA sequences that code for the same CDR3. This sequence joins TRBV7-9 and TRBJ1-2; TRBD1 aligns across 7 bases. Losses at the gene ends were 5 bases for V and 5 bases for J; bases not matched to a gene: 2. CDR1 SEHNR and CDR2 FQNEAQ come from the germline V gene (reference sequence). The CDR3 is 12 residues long. The CDR3 coding sequence is TGTGCCAGCAGCCCAGGGGGTTATGGCTACACCTTC. Its translation is CASSPGGYGYTF.

The chain has TRBV28 and TRBJ2-7; D gene unclear. V was clipped by 2 bases and J by 5 bases, with 10 bases between them. The CDR3 loop spans 13 amino acids. In germline, CDR1 is MDHEN, CDR2 SYDVKM. The CDR3 loop is CASSLIRLDEQYF. The DNA of the CDR3 is TGTGCCAGCAGTTTAATACGGTTGGACGAGCAGTACTTC. Variable domain in full (rest from reference TRBV28 and TRBJ2-7): DVKVTQSSRYLVKRTGEKVFLECVQDMDHENMFWYRQDPGLGLRLIYFSYDVKMKEKGDIPEGYSVSREKKERFSLILESASTNQTSMYLCASSLIRLDEQYFGPGTRLTVT.

The chain employs TRBV6-5 and TRBJ2-1; possibly TRBD1 for D (5 bases). The V gene lost 5 bases and the J gene lost 0 bases, with 8 bases spanning the gap. Germline CDR1 is MNHEY and CDR2 is SVGAGI. The CDR3 contains 14 residues. For the CDR3, the DNA is TGTGCCAGCAGTACAGGAGTCTCCTACAATGAGCAGTTCTTC. Its translation is CASSTGVSYNEQFF.

This chain uses TRBV5-1 with TRBJ1-2; possible D gene TRBD1, 5 bases. In germline, CDR1 is SGHRS, CDR2 YFSETQ. Trimming left V 0 bases short and J 4 bases short, with 10 bases between. This CDR3 region has 14 residues. This CDR3 is CASSLGTYAYGYTF. In DNA form, the CDR3 reads TGCGCCAGCAGCTTGGGGACATATGCCTATGGCTACACCTTC.

The chain couples TRBV4-3 to TRBJ2-5, with D hard to call. Germline CDR1 LGHNA, CDR2 YSLEER. V lost 1 base to trimming and J lost 1 base, with 16 bases between them. CDR3 length: 17 amino acids. This chain's CDR3 is CASSQVLRSAGQETQYF. The CDR3 bases are TGCGCCAGCAGCCAAGTGTTAAGGTCAGCAGGCCAAGAGACCCAGTACTTC.

This chain uses TRBV28 with TRBJ2-7; no clear D gene. V lost 3 bases to trimming and J lost 0 bases, with 18 bases between them. The CDR3 is 17 residues long. Germline CDR1 is MDHEN and CDR2 is SYDVKM. CDR3 in amino acids: CASSFPLTVKYSYEQYF. The CDR3, as DNA: TGTGCCAGCAGTTTCCCCTTAACAGTAAAGTACTCCTACGAGCAGTACTTC.

CDR3 sequence reads: CASLGASSGGPIDEQFF. The CDR3 region has the DNA TGTGCCTCCTTAGGTGCTTCTAGCGGGGGACCTATCGATGAGCAGTTCTTC. J is TRBJ2-1 and V is TRBV10-3; 10 bases fit TRBD2. The V segment lost 11 bases and the J segment 8 bases; nucleotides outside the gene matches: 21. This CDR3 spans 17 amino acids. Germline V gene data show CDR1 as ENHRY and CDR2 as SYGVKD.

This chain uses TRBV6-5 with TRBJ2-3; 10 bases are shared with TRBD2. After removal of 6 bases from V and 5 bases from J, the junction contained 5 bases not matched to a gene. Germline CDR1 is MNHEY and CDR2 is SVGAGI. The CDR3 contains 14 residues. The CDR3 loop reads CASSLAGDRDTQYF. CDR3 in DNA: TGTGCCAGCAGCCTAGCGGGAGACAGAGATACGCAGTATTTT.

The gene calls are TRBV27 and TRBJ1-3, with TRBD1 as a possible D gene (6 bases). The germline V gene encodes CDR1 MNHEY and CDR2 SMNVEV (reference sequence). The germline V and J ends were trimmed by 5 bases and 3 bases, with 11 bases remaining between them. The CDR3 has 14 residues. CDR3 sequence reads: CASSTSDSGNTIYF. The CDR3 DNA follows: TGTGCCAGCAGTACCTCGGACAGTGGAAACACCATATATTTT.

The chain links TRBV9 to TRBJ2-3, with 10 bases that match TRBD2. The CDR3 covers 18 residues. J gave up 3 bases and V 3 bases, and 13 bases lay outside the gene matches. Germline CDR1 SGDLS, CDR2 YYNGEE. CDR3: CASSGAGGPVFATDTQYF. As DNA, the CDR3 is TGTGCCAGCAGCGGAGCGGGAGGGCCCGTCTTTGCAACAGATACGCAGTATTTT.

This clone was counted a single time. The CDR3 sequence is CASSSTGGRVYEQYF. The DNA of the CDR3 is TGTGCCAGCAGTTCTACAGGGGGTAGGGTCTACGAGCAGTACTTC. This chain connects TRBV28 to TRBJ2-7, with 8 bases that match TRBD1. This CDR3 contains 15 residues. CDR1 and CDR2 from the germline V gene are MDHEN and SYDVKM. With V trimmed by 4 bases and J by 3 bases, 8 bases remained unmatched.